The 20 T cell receptor beta chains presented below share a single source sample, sequenced in a study of shared clonotypes between healthy human individuals. Method: immunoSEQ multiplex PCR; TCRdb's copy keeps in-frame clones and lacks some. Among a few million clones listed, approximately 90% were seen once. Input material: naive CD4+ T cells from PBMCs. Subset meaning: CD45RA+ positively selected. The source is a man younger than 30 in good health. Some clones in this sample may be carry-over from other donors' samples.

The sample holds one count of this clone. CDR3 in DNA: TGTGCCAGCAGCTTGGGTGCAGGGACGTACCAAGAGACCCAGTACTTC. It translates to CASSLGAGTYQETQYF. The J gene is TRBJ2-5, the V gene TRBV5-4, with D tentatively TRBD1 or TRBD2 (5 bases each). V was pared by 0 bases and J by 0 bases, with 12 bases between. The V gene's germline CDR1 is SGHNT and CDR2 YYREEE (reference sequence). The CDR3 has 16 amino acids.

Comment on this clone: Other DNA sequences in the same sample also yield this CDR3. V and J are TRBV27 and TRBJ2-7; D not resolved. Trimming cost V 8 bases and J 2 bases, with 4 bases left between them. The germline CDR1 and CDR2 sequences are MNHEY and SMNVEV (reference sequence). The CDR3 is 10 residues long. CDR3 nucleotides: TGTGCCAGCGGTACCTACGAGCAGTACTTC. It is translated as CASGTYEQYF.

The chain uses TRBV4-2 and TRBJ2-1; 12 bases map to TRBD2. Germline assignment: CDR1 LGHNA and CDR2 YNFKEQ. V shed 1 base, J shed 4 bases, and the junction held 8 bases outside the gene matches. This CDR3 is 18 amino acids long. CDR3 in DNA: TGTGCCAGCAGCCAAGGCCTAGCGGGAGGGGGTTTATACAATGAGCAGTTCTTC. It yields the protein CASSQGLAGGGLYNEQFF.

J is TRBJ2-7 and V is TRBV6-7; possibly TRBD1 or TRBD2 for D (5 bases each). TRBV6-7 qualifies as an ORF whose function is uncertain. The CDR3 loop spans 18 amino acids. Trimming stripped 0 bases from V and 6 bases from J, with 24 bases between. The CDR3: CASSYSREPGPLVVEQYF. As DNA, the CDR3 is TGTGCCAGCAGTTACTCGAGAGAACCGGGACCCCTGGTGGTCGAGCAGTACTTC.

The chain has TRBV6-6 and TRBJ1-5; weak D call: TRBD1 (5 bases). The CDR3 runs 12 residues. Trimming took 6 bases from V and 11 from J, leaving 14 bases between them. CDR1 and CDR2 from the germline V gene are MNHNY and SVGAGI (reference sequence). CDR3 sequence reads: CASSPREEAQHF. CDR3 DNA: TGTGCCAGCAGCCCCAGGGAGGAGGCCCAGCATTTT.

This clone was observed once. This chain uses TRBV19 with TRBJ1-5; a weak D match, TRBD1 (5 bases). The CDR3 is 16 residues long. Germline CDR1 is LNHDA and CDR2 is SQIVND (reference sequence). Trimming left V 0 bases short and J 4 bases short, with 13 bases between. In DNA, the CDR3 is TGTGCCAGTAGTATAGATCCCAGGGCGGGAAATCAGCCCCAGCATTTT. This sequence encodes CASSIDPRAGNQPQHF.

The V gene is TRBV5-1, the J gene TRBJ2-7; D uncertain. The V gene's germline CDR1 is SGHRS and CDR2 YFSETQ. Trimming pared 0 bases from V and 5 bases from J, leaving 12 bases between. CDR3 length equals 14 residues. As DNA, the CDR3 is TGCGCCAGCAGCTTGGTGTCCGGGTCACACGAGCAGTACTTC. Amino acids: CASSLVSGSHEQYF.

V is TRBV18 and J is TRBJ2-7; no reliable D call. Germline assignment: CDR1 KGHSH and CDR2 LQKENI. The germline V and J ends were trimmed by 4 bases and 3 bases, with 13 bases remaining between them. The CDR3 is made up of 14 amino acids. CDR3 coding DNA: TGTGCCAGCTCACAGGGCACCTACCTCTACGAGCAGTACTTC. Residues: CASSQGTYLYEQYF.

Comment on this clone: The sample has other DNA sequences that encode this CDR3 too. The V call is TRBV6-5, the J call TRBJ1-4; 8 bases fit TRBD1. Per the germline V gene, CDR1 is MNHEY and CDR2 is SVGAGI. V dropped 0 bases and J dropped 7; count of bases not matched to a gene: 4. The CDR3 runs 15 residues. CDR3 bases: TGTGCCAGCAGTTACTCCGGACAGGGTGGTGAAAAACTGTTTTTT. Residues: CASSYSGQGGEKLFF.

The rearrangement links TRBV6-1 to TRBJ2-1; the D gene is possibly TRBD1 (5 bases). Deletions cut 8 bases from V and 3 bases from J, with 8 bases between. CDR3 size: 12 residues. Germline values: CDR1 MNHNS, CDR2 SASEGT. The CDR3 bases are TGTGCCAGCGTCAGGGACTACAATGAGCAGTTCTTC. This gives the protein CASVRDYNEQFF.

This clone was found once. The CDR3 DNA reads as TGCGCCAGCAGCCAAGATCCCCCTGCGGGAGGGCCGGGTGAGCAGTTCTTC. Translating it yields CASSQDPPAGGPGEQFF. The V and J genes are TRBV4-3 and TRBJ2-1, with 9 positions matching TRBD2. This CDR3 has 17 amino acids. The germline CDR1 and CDR2 sequences are LGHNA and YSLEER. With V trimmed by 0 bases and J by 9 bases, 12 bases remained unmatched.

This chain joins TRBV7-3 and TRBJ2-2; 8 bases line up with TRBD1. The V gene end was trimmed by 5 bases and the J gene end by 2 bases; junction bases not matched to a gene: 7. The CDR3 is 16 residues long. Looked up from germline, CDR1 is SGHTA and CDR2 is FQGTGA. CDR3 region: CASSPPGQENTGELFF. The CDR3 DNA reads as TGTGCCAGCAGCCCTCCGGGACAGGAAAACACCGGGGAGCTGTTTTTT. Full variable domain (rest looked up from reference TRBV7-3 and TRBJ2-2): GAGVSQTPSNKVTEKGKYVELRCDPISGHTALYWYRQSLGQGPEFLIYFQGTGAADDSGLPNDRFFAVRPEGSVSTLKIQRTERGDSAVYLCASSPPGQENTGELFFGEGSRLTVL.

J is TRBJ2-7 and V is TRBV5-4; D uncertain. Germline CDR1 and CDR2: SGHNT and YYREEE (reference sequence). The ends were cut back, 0 bases at V and 2 bases at J, with 15 bases in the middle. The CDR3 runs to 16 residues. The CDR3 reads CASSLANSHGAYEQYF. The CDR3 nucleotides read TGTGCCAGCAGCTTGGCCAACAGCCACGGTGCCTACGAGCAGTACTTC.

This clone appeared once. This chain links TRBV6-6 with TRBJ2-7, with D maybe TRBD2 (6 bases). The V gene's germline CDR1 is MNHNY and CDR2 SVGAGI (reference sequence). The CDR3 has 14 amino acids. Trimming stripped 6 bases from V and 3 bases from J, with 15 bases between. Here the CDR3 DNA reads TGTGCCAGCAGATCAGAGGGCGGGATCTACGAGCAGTACTTC. It codes for CASRSEGGIYEQYF.

The chain employs TRBV30 and TRBJ2-1; D is perhaps TRBD2 (5 bases). Trimming shortened V by 0 bases and J by 7 bases, and 13 bases separated the two germline ends. The length of the CDR3 is 14 residues. Germline assignment: CDR1 GTSNPN and CDR2 SVGIG (reference sequence). In DNA, the CDR3 is TGTGCCTGGAGTGTAGGGAGTTCGGGTAATGAGCAGTTCTTC. It yields the protein CAWSVGSSGNEQFF.

The V call is TRBV11-1, the J call TRBJ2-6; D ambiguous. The CDR3 is 16 residues long. Germline lookup yields CDR1 SGHAT and CDR2 FQDESV (reference sequence). Between the trimmed V and J ends, which lost 3 bases and 0 bases, there was a span of 9 bases. CDR3 nucleotide sequence: TGTGCCAGCAGCTTGACTTATTACTCTGGGGCCAACGTCCTGACTTTC. This sequence encodes CASSLTYYSGANVLTF.

This rearrangement joins TRBV6-1 to TRBJ1-5, with 9 bases fitting TRBD1. The J segment lost 8 bases and the V segment lost 4 bases, leaving 12 bases of the junction unmatched. Germline CDR1 is MNHNS and CDR2 is SASEGT. The CDR3 runs 16 residues. As DNA, the CDR3 is TGTGCCAGCAGTGCGGAAAAGGGGACAGGGTGGAAGCCCCAGCATTTT. Translating it yields CASSAEKGTGWKPQHF.

This chain joins TRBV7-9 and TRBJ2-7; the D gene is possibly TRBD1 (5 bases). With 2 bases removed from V and 6 bases from J, the gap between germline ends came to 14 bases. There are 14 residues in the CDR3. The V gene's germline CDR1 is SEHNR and CDR2 FQNEAQ (reference sequence). CDR3 nucleotides: TGTGCCAGCAGCTTACCAGGGAAGGGGCCCGAGCAGTACTTC. This translates into CASSLPGKGPEQYF.

The chain uses TRBV18 and TRBJ1-5; D is unclear. From germline, CDR1 is KGHSH and CDR2 LQKENI. With 2 bases removed from V and 1 base from J, the gap between germline ends came to 12 bases. The CDR3 length is 16 residues. Here the CDR3 reads CASSPGKGSSNQPQHF. The CDR3 bases are TGTGCCAGCTCACCAGGGAAGGGATCAAGCAATCAGCCCCAGCATTTT. Drawing the rest from reference TRBV18 and TRBJ1-5, the complete variable domain is NAGVMQNPRHLVRRRGQEARLRCSPMKGHSHVYWYRQLPEEGLKFMVYLQKENIIDESGMPKERFSAEFPKEGPSILRIQQVVRGDSAAYFCASSPGKGSSNQPQHFGDGTRLSIL.

Note on this clone: At the DNA level, this CDR3 is encoded by other sequences in the same sample as well. The CDR3 is CASSKQGNTEAFF. For the CDR3, the DNA is TGTGCCAGCAGCAAACAGGGAAACACTGAAGCTTTCTTT. The rearrangement joins TRBV9 to TRBJ1-1, with D maybe TRBD1 (6 bases). Trimming removed 4 bases at V and 2 bases at J, with 9 bases between. Germline CDR1 is SGDLS and CDR2 is YYNGEE. This CDR3 contains 13 residues.